These 27 T cell receptor beta chains came from one sample sequenced in a study of response to subunit inactivated influenza vaccine (dated by TCRdb to 2016 to 2019). The library was obtained by RT-PCR. Sequenced on an Illumina HiSeq 2500. The public sequencing data were trimmed at Q25 with fastp and processed into clonotypes with MiXCR by TCRdb, which kept only in-frame beta chains. Duplicate CDR3 protein sequences are folded into a single record with the most common DNA and genes. This sample gives hundreds of thousands of distinct CDR3 sequences in total; approximately 18% of them show up just once. In total, the top ten clones hold 11% of the sample. The material was PBMCs from blood, obtained 4 to 6 days after vaccination. All receptors derive from a man aged 50 to 59 who received an inactivated influenza vaccine. Donor details come from another sample of the same person, matched by shared clones.

This clonotype was seen more than once but under ten times. This chain uses TRBV11-1 with TRBJ2-3, with a tentative D call TRBD2 (5 bases). Germline loops: CDR1 SGHAT, CDR2 FQDESV (reference sequence). V lost 5 bases to trimming and J lost 2 bases, with 14 bases between them. The CDR3 is made up of 15 amino acids. The CDR3 is CASSERVGFTDTQYF. As DNA, the CDR3 is TGTGCCAGCAGCGAGAGGGTCGGCTTCACAGATACGCAGTATTTT. The full variable domain, in which reference TRBV11-1 and TRBJ2-3 provide the parts outside the CDR3, is EAEVAQSPRYKITEKSQAVAFWCDPISGHATLYWYRQILGQGPELLVQFQDESVVDDSQLPKDRFSAERLKGVDSTLKIQPAELGDSAMYLCASSERVGFTDTQYFGPGTRLTVL.

The genes are TRBV4-2 and TRBJ1-6; 8 positions match TRBD1. CDR1 is LGHNA and CDR2 is YNFKEQ in the germline V gene. The trim removed 3 bases at V and 8 bases at J, leaving 6 bases unmatched. The CDR3 runs 15 residues. The CDR3 coding sequence is TGTGCCAGCAGCCAGGGGCCGGGACAGGATTCACCCCTCCACTTT. This gives the protein CASSQGPGQDSPLHF.

The chain combines TRBV4-3 with TRBJ1-1; 9 bases map to TRBD1. Germline values: CDR1 LGHNA, CDR2 YSLEER. Trimming took 3 bases from V and 5 from J; bases not matched to a gene: 7. The CDR3 runs 15 residues. CDR3 coding DNA: TGCGCCAGCAGCCAGACAACAGGGGGCTTGACTGAAGCTTTCTTT. Translated, it gives CASSQTTGGLTEAFF.

The chain employs TRBV20-1 and TRBJ2-5, with 7 bases aligning to TRBD2. CDR1 and CDR2 from the germline V gene are DFQATT and SNEGSKA (reference sequence). This CDR3 region has 14 residues. The junction had 5 bases not matched to a gene; V was cut back by 3 bases and J by 1 base. CDR3 DNA: TGCAGTGCTAGGCCCCTAGCGGTCCAAGAGACCCAGTACTTC. As protein: CSARPLAVQETQYF.

This sequence joins TRBV25-1 and TRBJ2-2; perhaps TRBD2 as D (5 bases). The V gene lost 4 bases and the J gene lost 1 base, with 13 bases spanning the gap. The CDR3 consists of 16 residues. Germline V gene data show CDR1 as MGHDK and CDR2 as SYGVNS. CDR3 nucleotides: TGTGCCAGCAGTGCCGGGATAGGGAGGAACACCGGGGAGCTGTTTTTT. It specifies CASSAGIGRNTGELFF.

In this sample, this clonotype turned up many times. The J gene is TRBJ2-7, the V gene TRBV20-1; 11 bases are a match to TRBD2. J was trimmed by 3 bases and V by 4 bases; bases with no gene match: 2. Germline V CDR1 and CDR2: DFQATT, SNEGSKA (reference sequence). The CDR3 sequence is 13 residues long. CDR3 amino acids: CSAKGLADYEQYF. CDR3 coding DNA: TGCAGTGCTAAGGGACTAGCGGACTACGAGCAGTACTTC.

This clonotype was counted between two and nine times. V and J are TRBV12-3 or TRBV12-4 and TRBJ2-2, with a weak D call TRBD2 (6 bases). Trimming cost V 7 bases and J 3 bases, with 12 bases left between them. The CDR3 is 14 residues long. CDR3 bases: TGTGCCAGCACGGTGGCGGGACACACCGGGGAGCTGTTTTTT. This gives the protein CASTVAGHTGELFF.

The rearrangement uses TRBV20-1 and TRBJ2-3, with D unclear. CDR1 is DFQATT and CDR2 is SNEGSKA in the germline V gene (reference sequence). The CDR3 is 13 residues long. Trimming removed 5 bases at V and 3 bases at J, with 12 bases between. As DNA, the CDR3 is TGCAGTGCTCTCGAGACTCATACAGATACGCAGTATTTT. The encoded protein is CSALETHTDTQYF.

The chain joins TRBV7-2 to TRBJ2-1, with TRBD1 identical over 10 bases. This CDR3 region has 13 residues. Germline V gene data show CDR1 as SGHTA and CDR2 as FQGNSA. The ends lost 5 bases at V and 9 bases at J; junction bases unmatched: 4. CDR3 residues: CASSRQGAAEQFF. In DNA form, the CDR3 reads TGTGCCAGCAGCAGACAGGGGGCTGCTGAGCAGTTCTTC.

Only a few counts were recorded for this clonotype. This chain joins TRBV24-1 and TRBJ2-1; TRBD2 matches 14 bases. Germline CDR1 is KGHDR and CDR2 is SFDVKD. This CDR3 has 17 amino acids. The V segment lost 3 bases and the J segment 8 bases; nucleotides outside the gene matches: 8. CDR3 loop: CATSDETSGGALDEQFF. CDR3 coding DNA: TGTGCCACCAGTGATGAGACTAGCGGGGGGGCTTTGGATGAGCAGTTCTTC.

This clonotype appeared a few times. The V and J genes are TRBV10-3 and TRBJ2-2; D may correspond to TRBD1 or TRBD2 (5 bases each). The CDR3 is made up of 14 amino acids. From germline, CDR1 is ENHRY and CDR2 SYGVKD. V lost 7 bases, J lost 2 bases, and 11 bases lay in between. CDR3 protein: CAIKEGSNTGELFF. CDR3 nucleotides: TGTGCCATCAAAGAGGGGTCAAACACCGGGGAGCTGTTTTTT.

This clonotype was found a few times. The V gene is TRBV27, the J gene TRBJ2-1, with 11 bases aligning to TRBD2. V lost 5 bases to trimming and J lost 8 bases; unmatched junction nucleotides: 5. CDR3 size: 14 residues. CDR1 is MNHEY and CDR2 is SMNVEV in the germline V gene (reference sequence). DNA of the CDR3: TGTGCCAGCAGTAGACTAGCGGGAATCGATGAGCAGTTCTTC. Translating it yields CASSRLAGIDEQFF.

At least ten counts were recorded for this clonotype. The gene calls are TRBV29-1 and TRBJ2-7; D perhaps matches TRBD2 (5 bases). CDR1 SQVTM and CDR2 ANQGSEA come from the germline V gene. The CDR3 loop spans 14 amino acids. V dropped 6 bases and J dropped 5 bases, with 20 bases sitting between them. CDR3 protein: CSVEVGDPGHEQYF. Here the CDR3 DNA reads TGCAGCGTGGAGGTCGGAGACCCAGGCCACGAGCAGTACTTC.

The rearrangement joins TRBV28 to TRBJ1-1; the D gene is possibly TRBD1 (6 bases). V gave up 2 bases and J gave up 4 bases, with 11 bases separating them. This CDR3 region has 14 residues. CDR1 is MDHEN, CDR2 SYDVKM, per germline. The CDR3 sequence is CASSLGGAATEAFF. CDR3 DNA: TGTGCCAGCAGTTTAGGGGGGGCAGCCACTGAAGCTTTCTTT.

V gene TRBV20-1 combines with J gene TRBJ2-5, with 7 bases that match TRBD1. In germline, CDR1 is DFQATT, CDR2 SNEGSKA (reference sequence). Germline trimming cut 3 bases from V and 1 base from J; bases unmatched to any gene: 5. The CDR3 is 14 amino acids. Written as DNA, the CDR3 is TGCAGTGCTAGGGGACAGTGGGTCCAAGAGACCCAGTACTTC. Protein sequence: CSARGQWVQETQYF.

The CDR3 DNA follows: TGTGCCACCCACCCTAGCCGGGGTGACACCGGGGAGCTGTTTTTT. It translates to CATHPSRGDTGELFF. This chain uses TRBV10-3 with TRBJ2-2, with a weak D call TRBD2 (5 bases). V was pared by 10 bases and J by 3 bases, with 18 bases between. The CDR3 spans 15 residues. CDR1 and CDR2 from the germline V gene are ENHRY and SYGVKD.

The chain couples TRBV6-2 or TRBV6-3 to TRBJ2-1, with D possibly TRBD1 on 5 matching bases. CDR3 length: 17 residues. Germline V lookup: CDR1 MNHEY, CDR2 SVGEGT. The V end was cut by 0 bases, the J end by 4 bases, with 16 bases between. CDR3 nucleotides: TGTGCCAGCAGTTACTCGAGGTCTGTTAGGACATACAATGAGCAGTTCTTC. It translates to CASSYSRSVRTYNEQFF.

This clonotype showed up just a few times. The chain employs TRBV11-2 and TRBJ2-3; TRBD2 matches at 8 bases. Germline CDR1 SGHAT, CDR2 FQNNGV. Trimming at V came to 4 bases and at J to 7 bases, leaving 19 bases not matched to a gene. The CDR3 extends over 18 amino acids. As DNA, the CDR3 is TGTGCCAGCAGCTCCCGTTTTAGTAGCGGGGTCAGAAGGAATACGCAGTATTTT. Amino acids: CASSSRFSSGVRRNTQYF.

The genes are TRBV5-1 and TRBJ2-7; D unclear. V was pared by 1 base and J by 7 bases, with 9 bases between. The CDR3 is 12 residues long. Germline assignment: CDR1 SGHRS and CDR2 YFSETQ. The CDR3 DNA is TGCGCCAGCAGCTTGATTCCCGAGGAGCAGTACTTC. The encoded protein is CASSLIPEEQYF.

CDR3 coding DNA: TGCGCCAGCAGCTTGTACGGGGGGGACCACTACGAGCAGTACTTC. It specifies CASSLYGGDHYEQYF. The chain employs TRBV5-1 and TRBJ2-7; TRBD2 aligns across 8 bases. CDR1 SGHRS and CDR2 YFSETQ come from the germline V gene. The CDR3 is 15 residues long. J gave up 3 bases and V 1 base, and 6 bases lay outside the gene matches.

V gene TRBV3-1 combines with J gene TRBJ2-6; 7 nucleotides align to TRBD1. Germline CDR1 is LGHDT and CDR2 is YNNKEL (reference sequence). Trimming took 4 bases from V and 2 from J; bases not matched to a gene: 5. The CDR3 extends over 16 amino acids. This chain's CDR3 is CASSRQGGAGANVLTF. The CDR3 nucleotides read TGTGCCAGCAGCCGACAGGGCGGAGCTGGGGCCAACGTCCTGACTTTC.

This chain links TRBV28 with TRBJ2-5; TRBD2 is a possible D gene (5 bases). Trimming took 5 bases from V and 4 from J, leaving 14 bases between them. This CDR3 contains 14 residues. The germline V gene encodes CDR1 MDHEN and CDR2 SYDVKM. In nucleotides, the CDR3 is TGTGCCAGCAGTCCACCCGGGGTTCTAGAGACCCAGTACTTC. Protein product: CASSPPGVLETQYF.

This clonotype has a handful of counts. This chain links TRBV27 with TRBJ2-7; the D gene is possibly TRBD1 (7 bases). Germline CDR1 and CDR2: MNHEY and SMNVEV (reference sequence). Trimming removed 2 bases from V and 6 bases from J, with 11 bases in between. The CDR3 has 13 residues. CDR3 region: CASSLGTAGEQYF. The CDR3 bases are TGTGCCAGCAGTTTAGGGACAGCGGGCGAGCAGTACTTC.

This clonotype was recorded many times. V is TRBV12-3 or TRBV12-4 and J is TRBJ2-1, with 9 positions matching TRBD1. This CDR3 spans 16 amino acids. V lost 6 bases and J lost 6; bases outside the gene matches: 12. The CDR3 nucleotides are TGTGCCAGCAGACCCACAGGGGGCAAAATGGGCAATGAGCAGTTCTTC. It codes for CASRPTGGKMGNEQFF.

This clonotype was counted only a few times. The chain uses TRBV7-9 and TRBJ2-5; TRBD1 might be the D (5 bases). Germline-derived CDR1 and CDR2 are SEHNR and FQNEAQ (reference sequence). The length of the CDR3 is 15 residues. Trimming removed 5 bases from V and 6 bases from J, with 19 bases in between. CDR3 protein: CASSPLLRVEKTQYF. CDR3 coding DNA: TGTGCCAGCAGCCCCCTGCTCAGGGTCGAAAAGACCCAGTACTTC.

This chain links TRBV29-1 with TRBJ2-4; TRBD2 agrees at 7 bases. CDR1 is SQVTM and CDR2 is ANQGSEA in the germline V gene. This CDR3 spans 15 amino acids. Trimming at V came to 7 bases and at J to 6 bases, leaving 15 bases not matched to a gene. The CDR3 loop is CSALGGRDYINIQYF. The CDR3 bases are TGCAGCGCTCTGGGGGGACGGGACTACATAAACATTCAGTACTTC.

This clonotype turned up a few times. The V and J genes are TRBV11-2 and TRBJ1-5, with a weak D call TRBD1 (5 bases). The V gene's germline CDR1 is SGHAT and CDR2 FQNNGV. The CDR3 spans 17 residues. Trimming shortened V by 0 bases and J by 0 bases, and 12 bases separated the two germline ends. The CDR3 protein is CASSLERGGASNQPQHF. CDR3 bases: TGTGCCAGCAGCTTAGAAAGGGGCGGCGCTAGCAATCAGCCCCAGCATTTT. The full variable domain, with the rest looked up from reference TRBV11-2 and TRBJ1-5, is EAGVAQSPRYKIIEKRQSVAFWCNPISGHATLYWYQQILGQGPKLLIQFQNNGVVDDSQLPKDRFSAERLKGVDSTLKIQPAKLEDSAVYLCASSLERGGASNQPQHFGDGTRLSIL.